The T cell receptor beta chain described here comes from a study of shared clonotypes between healthy human individuals. Study background: With ages of 18 to 49, the donors were a couple of women and three men. Each donor's CD8 memory used one plate, CD8 naive two, each CD4 subset three. Regarding the study as a whole: Estimated richness was generally greater in naive than memory subsets.

It was across several immunoSEQ plates that each subset's genomic DNA was evenly split. Measured with immunoSEQ multiplex PCR; TCRdb has only the in-frame clones, and not every one. Of millions of clones in the sample, 85% to 95% were seen once. Concerning this clone itself: Its antigen is still unknown.

Sequencing was carried out using naive CD4+ T cells sorted from blood. Subset specified: CD45RA+ positively selected. The TCR originated in a man aged 18 to 30 in good health.

As DNA, the CDR3 is TGTGCCAGCAGCTCGGACAGCCATGGCTACACCTTC. The encoded protein is CASSSDSHGYTF. The V call is TRBV28, the J call TRBJ1-2; a weak D match, TRBD1 (6 bases). Germline V gives CDR1 MDHEN, CDR2 SYDVKM. V was clipped by 6 bases and J by 6 bases, with 11 bases between them. This CDR3 region has 12 residues.